What follows are 11 T cell receptor beta chains derived from one specimen sequenced in a study of CD8 T cells in Susac syndrome (dated by TCRdb to the late 2010s). Library preparation used the immunoSEQ multiplex PCR assay. RNA was extracted with the RNeasy kit and about 0.5 to 1 ug was reverse transcribed using random hexamers. The raw public data were reprocessed by TCRdb itself: fastp quality trimming at Q25, MiXCR clonotype calling, in-frame beta chains only. Each entry is one CDR3 protein sequence, shown with its most common DNA and genes. The sample data list hundreds of thousands of distinct CDR3 sequences, and approximately 89% of these were observed just once. Roughly 0.2% of the sample rests with the top ten. Sequenced input: CD8+ T cells from PBMCs. The receptors derive from a human donor with multiple sclerosis.

Here the CDR3 DNA reads TGTGCCTCCAACACGGTCATCGATGGGGATACGCAGTATTTT. This codes for CASNTVIDGDTQYF. The chain recombines TRBV10-3 with TRBJ2-3; no clear D. Germline-derived CDR1 and CDR2 are ENHRY and SYGVKD. V was pared by 11 bases and J by 6 bases, with 21 bases between. The CDR3 is 14 residues long.

J is TRBJ2-3 and V is TRBV7-9; no clear D. V was trimmed by 3 bases and J by 0 bases, leaving 4 bases between them. This CDR3 has 13 amino acids. Germline V lookup: CDR1 SEHNR, CDR2 FQNEAQ (reference sequence). The CDR3 spells CASSFLSTDTQYF. The CDR3 nucleotides read TGTGCCAGCAGCTTCCTTAGCACAGATACGCAGTATTTT.

The V gene is TRBV2, the J gene TRBJ2-6, with a tentative D call TRBD1 (6 bases). The germline V gene has CDR1 SNHLY and CDR2 FYNNEI. The CDR3 length is 15 residues. Trimming cost V 3 bases and J 0 bases, with 6 bases left between them. This CDR3 reads CASSEGASGANVLTF. In nucleotides, the CDR3 is TGTGCCAGCAGTGAGGGGGCCTCTGGGGCCAACGTCCTGACTTTC.

The rearrangement links TRBV7-2 to TRBJ1-1; D is unresolved. The CDR3 loop spans 9 amino acids. The germline V and J ends were trimmed by 8 bases and 8 bases, with 6 bases remaining between them. CDR1 is SGHTA, CDR2 FQGNSA, per germline. The CDR3 loop is CASGWEAFF. In nucleotides, the CDR3 is TGTGCCAGCGGATGGGAAGCTTTCTTT.

This rearrangement joins TRBV28 to TRBJ2-1; tentative D call: TRBD1 (6 bases). The V gene lost 7 bases and the J gene lost 3 bases, with 16 bases spanning the gap. Germline V lookup: CDR1 MDHEN, CDR2 SYDVKM. The CDR3 contains 15 residues. This CDR3 is CASTSYRAGYNEQFF. The CDR3 DNA sequence: TGTGCCAGCACGTCCTACAGGGCCGGCTACAATGAGCAGTTCTTC.

J is TRBJ2-1 and V is TRBV29-1, with D hard to call. V was shortened by 3 bases and J by 5 bases, with 11 bases between the two germline ends. Per germline, CDR1 SQVTM and CDR2 ANQGSEA. The CDR3 is 13 amino acids. The CDR3 nucleotides are TGCAGCGTTGACATGGGCTACAACAATGAGCAGTTCTTC. This codes for CSVDMGYNNEQFF.

The chain couples TRBV27 to TRBJ1-1; D is undetermined. This CDR3 contains 16 residues. Trimming shortened V by 0 bases and J by 1 base, and 12 bases separated the two germline ends. The germline V gene has CDR1 MNHEY and CDR2 SMNVEV (reference sequence). CDR3 in amino acids: CASSLSEFVANTEAFF. The CDR3 DNA is TGTGCCAGCAGTTTATCTGAGTTTGTGGCGAACACTGAAGCTTTCTTT.

CDR3 nucleotide sequence: TGCAGTGCCCCCAGGGGGGTGTACGAGCAGTACTTC. This gives the protein CSAPRGVYEQYF. The V and J genes are TRBV20-1 and TRBJ2-7, with a possible D match to TRBD1 (7 bases). This CDR3 comprises 12 residues. V was pared by 6 bases and J by 4 bases, with 13 bases between. The germline gives CDR1 DFQATT, CDR2 SNEGSKA (reference sequence).

This sequence joins TRBV7-9 and TRBJ2-2; D might be TRBD1 or TRBD2, each matching 5 bases. V gave up 6 bases and J gave up 0 bases, with 11 bases separating them. CDR1 is SEHNR and CDR2 is FQNEAQ in the germline V gene (reference sequence). The CDR3 is 15 residues long. Here the CDR3 reads CASREGPANTGELFF. In DNA, the CDR3 is TGTGCCAGCAGAGAGGGACCCGCGAACACCGGGGAGCTGTTTTTT.

V and J are TRBV20-1 and TRBJ1-4; no definite D call. This CDR3 contains 14 residues. V lost 3 bases, J lost 0 bases, and 8 bases lay in between. The germline gives CDR1 DFQATT, CDR2 SNEGSKA (reference sequence). The CDR3 DNA reads as TGCAGTGCTAGGGCCCGAGCAACTAATGAAAAACTGTTTTTT. Protein sequence: CSARARATNEKLFF.

The CDR3 DNA is TGTGCCAGCAGAATAGCGGGATACTCCTACAATGAGCAGTTCTTC. Translation gives CASRIAGYSYNEQFF. This chain joins TRBV6-5 and TRBJ2-1; 8 positions agree with TRBD2. The V gene's germline CDR1 is MNHEY and CDR2 SVGAGI. Germline trimming cut 6 bases from V and 0 bases from J; bases unmatched to any gene: 4. The CDR3 length is 15 residues.